The present entry profiles one TCR beta chain with its context. Its antigen remains unidentified. The data were obtained in a study of radiation and T cells in renal cell carcinoma. Assay used: immunoSEQ multiplex PCR; TCRdb lists only in-frame clones, some missing. The table lists approximately 170,000 clones, about nine tenths of them singletons. Germline CDR1 and CDR2: SQVTM and ANQGSEA. The CDR3 spans 16 residues. V dropped 0 bases and J dropped 4 bases, with 18 bases sitting between them. Study-wide findings and caveats: Top tumor clonotypes rose in blood 2 weeks post-radiation, then contracted.

The time point was: blood 4 weeks post-SBRT, at nephrectomy. Documented treatment: 15 Gy SBRT to primary tumor, nephrectomy 4 weeks later. Nephrectomy followed 15 Gy stereotactic body radiation by 4 weeks. Blood was sampled at baseline, 2 weeks and 4 weeks after SBRT. The tumor was a clear cell renal cell carcinoma. The rearrangement joins TRBV29-1 to TRBJ1-2; a weak D match, TRBD1 (6 bases). This sequence originates from a woman in her 50s with renal cell carcinoma. Sequencing used blood, obtained from a patient whose treatment included radiotherapy and nephrectomy. The CDR3 here is CSVEETAGRGGYGYTF. CDR3 in DNA: TGCAGCGTTGAAGAGACCGCCGGCAGGGGAGGCTATGGCTACACCTTC.